These T cell receptor beta chains were read from a single sample in a study of blood T cells in healthy people across ages. TCRdb re-derived calls from the 5' RACE reads in MiXCR, one entry per CDR3 protein. The sample records about 570,000 distinct CDR3 sequences, 27% being singletons. The sequencing input was blood. All receptors derive from a woman between 65 and 79 years old in good health. Each CDR3 is given with its conserved first and last residue.

TRBJ1-3	TRBV20-1	CSARAGQGSNTIYF
TRBJ2-3	TRBV5-1	CASSPGQGVWGKYF
NA	TRBV29-1	CSARTGAEQYF
TRBJ2-7	TRBV7-2	CASSLIAGGLYEQYF
TRBJ2-5	TRBV7-2	CASSLQAMGETQYF
NA	TRBV20-1	CSAFGARGDEQFF
TRBJ2-5	TRBV5-1	CASSLDWDSKETLHF
TRBJ2-3	TRBV20-1	CSAREPAGGLTDTQYF
TRBJ2-2	TRBV18	CASSPSRRANTGELFF
TRBJ2-1	TRBV2	CASRGERGGFLSYNEQFF
TRBJ1-2	TRBV24-1	CATSETGQGKRSF
NA	TRBV19	CASSPHGSQKTQYF
TRBJ1-6	TRBV20-1	CSARLQWNSPLHF
TRBJ2-3	TRBV5-1	CASSLTPGADTQYF